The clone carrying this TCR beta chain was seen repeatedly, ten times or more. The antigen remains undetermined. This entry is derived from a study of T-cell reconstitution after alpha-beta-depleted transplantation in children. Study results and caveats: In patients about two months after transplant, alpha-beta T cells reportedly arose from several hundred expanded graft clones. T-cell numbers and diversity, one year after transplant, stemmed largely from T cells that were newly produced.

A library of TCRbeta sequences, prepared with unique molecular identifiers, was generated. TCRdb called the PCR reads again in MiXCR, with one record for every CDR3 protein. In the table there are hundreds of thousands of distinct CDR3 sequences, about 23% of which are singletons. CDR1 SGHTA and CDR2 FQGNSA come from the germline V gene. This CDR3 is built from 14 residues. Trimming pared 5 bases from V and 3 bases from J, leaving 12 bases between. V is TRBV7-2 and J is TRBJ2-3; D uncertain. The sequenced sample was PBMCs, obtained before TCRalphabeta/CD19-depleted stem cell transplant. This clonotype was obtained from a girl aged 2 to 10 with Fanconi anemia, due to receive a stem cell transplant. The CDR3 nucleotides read TGTGCCAGCAGCCCGTCTCTATCTACAGATACGCAGTATTTT. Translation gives CASSPSLSTDTQYF.